Presented here are 10 T cell receptor beta chains from one specimen sequenced in a study of cytomegalovirus exposure and HLA in healthy donors. It was with 60 Vbeta and 13 Jbeta primers that the PCR ran. Measured with immunoSEQ multiplex PCR; TCRdb has only the in-frame clones, and not every one. The data show roughly 180,000 clones, about 79% seen once. Specimen: PBMCs. The receptor set was obtained from a female donor in good health and CMV-seronegative.

The chain carries TRBV19 and TRBJ1-1; no clear D gene. Germline CDR1 LNHDA, CDR2 SQIVND (reference sequence). The V end lost 3 bases, the J end lost 4 bases, and 12 bases lay between the germline ends. This CDR3 region has 14 residues. This CDR3 is CASSIQEGSTEAFF. CDR3 bases: TGTGCCAGTAGTATTCAAGAGGGCTCCACTGAAGCTTTCTTT.

The chain carries TRBV7-2 and TRBJ2-7; tentative D call: TRBD2 (6 bases). V lost 4 bases, J lost 6 bases, and 19 bases lay in between. This CDR3 comprises 15 residues. CDR1 and CDR2 (germline): SGHTA, FQGNSA. The CDR3 coding sequence is TGTGCCAGCAGCTCGTCGGGAGCGATGGGGCGCGAGCAGTACTTC. It yields the protein CASSSSGAMGREQYF. The variable domain in full, with the rest retrieved from reference TRBV7-2 and TRBJ2-7, is GAGVSQSPSNKVTEKGKDVELRCDPISGHTALYWYRQSLGQGLEFLIYFQGNSAPDKSGLPSDRFSAERTGGSVSTLTIQRTQQEDSAVYLCASSSSGAMGREQYFGPGTRLTVT.

This sequence joins TRBV18 and TRBJ1-5; 10 nucleotides line up with TRBD1. The J segment lost 3 bases and the V segment lost 3 bases, leaving 5 bases of the junction unmatched. Germline V gene data show CDR1 as KGHSH and CDR2 as LQKENI. This CDR3 is built from 16 residues. The CDR3 DNA is TGTGCCAGCTCACCTCTGGGACAGGGGACCAATCAGCCCCAGCATTTT. Its protein product is CASSPLGQGTNQPQHF.

For this clone: Other nucleotide sequences in the sample specify the same CDR3. The V gene is TRBV5-4, the J gene TRBJ2-7, with no clear D. Germline V gene lookup returns CDR1 SGHNT and CDR2 YYREEE (reference sequence). With 3 bases removed from V and 2 bases from J, the gap between germline ends came to 3 bases. This CDR3 has 11 amino acids. CDR3 in DNA: TGTGCCAGCAGCTCAACCTACGAGCAGTACTTC. This gives the protein CASSSTYEQYF.

This chain uses TRBV6-5 with TRBJ1-1, with 8 bases identical to TRBD1. The CDR3 length is 16 residues. V trimming: 3 bases; J trimming: 8 bases; junction bases outside the gene matches: 14. Per the germline V gene, CDR1 is MNHEY and CDR2 is SVGAGI. For the CDR3, the DNA is TGTGCCAGCAGTTATTTGCGGACAGGGCGGGTGACGGAAGCTTTCTTT. This gives the protein CASSYLRTGRVTEAFF.

The sample holds a few counts of this clone. The gene calls are TRBV19 and TRBJ2-1, with D possibly TRBD2 on 5 matching bases. V lost 6 bases, J lost 4 bases, and 16 bases lay in between. Germline CDR1 and CDR2: LNHDA and SQIVND (reference sequence). The CDR3 is 15 residues long. The CDR3 sequence is CASSERHGVYNEQFF. CDR3 nucleotides: TGTGCCAGTAGCGAAAGACACGGGGTTTACAATGAGCAGTTCTTC.

This chain joins TRBV7-8 and TRBJ2-7; perhaps TRBD2 as D (5 bases). The CDR3 sequence is 15 residues long. V lost 1 base and J 3 bases, leaving 13 bases between the germline ends. Germline CDR1 is SGHVS and CDR2 is FQNEAQ. This chain's CDR3 is CASSLDSRGHYEQYF. The CDR3 DNA follows: TGTGCCAGCAGCTTAGATTCCCGCGGGCACTACGAGCAGTACTTC.

V gene TRBV19 combines with J gene TRBJ1-1, with D unresolved. CDR3 length: 15 amino acids. Per the germline V gene, CDR1 is LNHDA and CDR2 is SQIVND (reference sequence). Trimming shortened V by 5 bases and J by 0 bases, and 13 bases separated the two germline ends. CDR3 loop: CASSADINMNTEAFF. The CDR3 DNA follows: TGTGCCAGTAGTGCAGACATAAACATGAACACTGAAGCTTTCTTT.

Points on this clone: One end of the junction does not line up with germline, which may come from a read error. The chain links TRBV7-7 to TRBJ2-5; D unclear. The CDR3 has 15 residues. The germline CDR1 and CDR2 sequences are SSHAT and FNYEAQ (reference sequence). The CDR3 DNA reads TGTGCTAGCACTGATGGATTGGGCTCTGGAGAGACCCAGTACTTC. Its protein is CASTDGLGSGETQYF.

This clone was recorded a few times. The rearrangement links TRBV7-9 to TRBJ2-2, with TRBD1 as a possible D gene (6 bases). V was cut by 7 bases and J by 5 bases, with 11 bases left in between. This CDR3 has 13 amino acids. CDR1 and CDR2 from the germline V gene are SEHNR and FQNEAQ (reference sequence). The CDR3 region is CASIRTVTGELFF. The CDR3 region has the DNA TGTGCCAGCATAAGGACAGTAACCGGGGAGCTGTTTTTT.